Below are 26 T cell receptor beta chains sequenced from a single sample in a study of technical replicates of blood from a few donors. Sequencing used immunoSEQ multiplex PCR; TCRdb keeps in-frame clones, though not all of them. The table lists just over 60,000 clones, 80% to 90% of them singletons. The sequencing sample was made of PBMCs. The source of these receptors is a human donor in good health. Some clones in this sample may be carry-over from other donors' samples.

This chain uses TRBV5-6 with TRBJ2-7, with D perhaps matching TRBD1 (6 bases). Germline loops: CDR1 SGHDT, CDR2 YYEEEE. Trimming stripped 4 bases from V and 5 bases from J, with 13 bases between. The CDR3 sequence is 13 residues long. The CDR3 loop reads CASSLGTSHEQYF. CDR3 DNA sequence: TGTGCCAGCAGCCTAGGGACAAGCCACGAGCAGTACTTC.

The chain employs TRBV7-2 and TRBJ2-5; TRBD2 agrees at 15 bases. CDR3 length: 17 residues. Germline CDR1 SGHTA, CDR2 FQGNSA. V trimming: 5 bases; J trimming: 4 bases; junction bases outside the gene matches: 8. CDR3 loop: CASSPGGLAGGRETQYF. The CDR3, as DNA: TGTGCCAGCAGCCCAGGGGGACTAGCGGGAGGAAGAGAGACCCAGTACTTC.

For the CDR3, the DNA is TGTGCCAGCAGCTCGATTAAGGGGGGGGCCCGAGCAGATACGCAGTATTTT. It is translated as CASSSIKGGARADTQYF. The rearrangement links TRBV11-2 to TRBJ2-3; tentative D call: TRBD2 (7 bases). The V gene's germline CDR1 is SGHAT and CDR2 FQNNGV. V lost 4 bases to trimming and J lost 4 bases, with 21 bases between them. The length of the CDR3 is 17 residues.

The genes are TRBV10-3 and TRBJ2-7; TRBD1 matches at 10 bases. V lost 11 bases to trimming and J lost 5 bases; unmatched junction nucleotides: 6. The CDR3 runs 12 residues. CDR1 and CDR2 from the germline V gene are ENHRY and SYGVKD. The DNA of the CDR3 is TGTGCCGCGAGGACAGGGGGGGACGAGCAGTACTTC. This codes for CAARTGGDEQYF.

The chain is built from TRBV5-4 and TRBJ2-7; D gene unclear. This CDR3 has 12 residues. The germline CDR1 and CDR2 sequences are SGHNT and YYREEE (reference sequence). The V gene lost 2 bases and the J gene lost 6 bases, with 9 bases spanning the gap. CDR3 coding DNA: TGTGCCAGCAGCTTTGGTCCAGGCGAGCAGTACTTC. Its translation: CASSFGPGEQYF.

The chain is built from TRBV7-7 and TRBJ2-5, with 10 bases fitting TRBD2. This CDR3 has 15 residues. J gave up 2 bases and V 1 base, and 1 base lay outside the gene matches. The germline CDR1 and CDR2 sequences are SSHAT and FNYEAQ (reference sequence). CDR3 residues: CASSLEAGGQETQYF. In DNA, the CDR3 is TGTGCCAGCAGCTTAGAAGCGGGGGGGCAAGAGACCCAGTACTTC.

CDR3 residues: CASSLAGAETQYF. CDR3 DNA sequence: TGTGCCAGCAGCTTAGCAGGGGCAGAGACCCAGTACTTC. V gene TRBV7-9 combines with J gene TRBJ2-5; D might be TRBD1 (5 bases). V was trimmed by 0 bases and J by 4 bases, leaving 6 bases between them. Germline CDR1 is SEHNR and CDR2 is FQNEAQ (reference sequence). The length of the CDR3 is 13 residues.

This chain connects TRBV4-2 to TRBJ2-3; the match to TRBD2 covers 13 bases. The CDR3 extends over 16 amino acids. Germline CDR1 LGHNA, CDR2 YNFKEQ. J gave up 4 bases and V 4 bases, and 5 bases lay outside the gene matches. The CDR3 loop is CASSLGLAGRADTQYF. The DNA of the CDR3 is TGTGCCAGCAGCCTGGGACTAGCGGGGAGGGCAGATACGCAGTATTTT.

The chain combines TRBV7-8 with TRBJ2-7; the match to TRBD2 covers 8 bases. The CDR3 is made up of 13 amino acids. Trimming took 9 bases from V and 0 from J; bases not matched to a gene: 4. Per germline, CDR1 SGHVS and CDR2 FQNEAQ. CDR3 sequence: CASRGGDSYEQYF. For the CDR3, the DNA is TGTGCCAGTCGGGGGGGGGACTCCTACGAGCAGTACTTC.

This chain uses TRBV18 with TRBJ1-1; 7 bases map to TRBD1. CDR1 is KGHSH, CDR2 LQKENI, per germline. J gave up 1 base and V 5 bases, and 7 bases lay outside the gene matches. CDR3 length: 15 residues. CDR3 nucleotides: TGTGCCAGCTCAACCTCGACAGGGTCGAACACTGAAGCTTTCTTT. It encodes CASSTSTGSNTEAFF.

The chain has TRBV19 and TRBJ1-5; 7 bases are a match to TRBD1. CDR3 size: 16 residues. V lost 9 bases, J lost 5 bases, and 16 bases stayed unmatched. CDR1 is LNHDA and CDR2 is SQIVND in the germline V gene (reference sequence). The CDR3 DNA is TGTGCCAGCGCTATGGGGGCCAGGGGGATCGATCAGCCCCAGCATTTT. Its protein product is CASAMGARGIDQPQHF.

This chain uses TRBV6-1 with TRBJ2-7, with D possibly being TRBD1 (5 bases). V was cut by 2 bases and J by 2 bases, with 13 bases left in between. Germline lookup yields CDR1 MNHNS and CDR2 SASEGT. CDR3 length: 15 residues. CDR3 in amino acids: CASSERVRATYEQYF. In nucleotides, the CDR3 is TGTGCCAGCAGTGAACGCGTCAGGGCCACCTACGAGCAGTACTTC.

The chain combines TRBV13 with TRBJ1-3; 8 positions agree with TRBD1. The ends lost 3 bases at V and 8 bases at J; junction bases unmatched: 6. The CDR3 loop spans 14 amino acids. Germline V gene data show CDR1 as PRHDT and CDR2 as FYEKMQ (reference sequence). DNA for the CDR3: TGTGCCAGCAGCTTGGAGGACAGGGAGGACACCATATATTTT. Its protein product is CASSLEDREDTIYF.

The chain links TRBV6-6 to TRBJ1-1, with D hard to call. CDR3 length equals 15 residues. The germline V gene encodes CDR1 MNHNY and CDR2 SVGAGI (reference sequence). The V and J ends lost 6 bases and 2 bases respectively, with 16 bases between them. The chain's CDR3 is CASRGMRTTNTEAFF. The CDR3 bases are TGTGCCAGCAGAGGTATGCGGACTACTAACACTGAAGCTTTCTTT.

The chain combines TRBV27 with TRBJ1-6, with D perhaps TRBD1 (6 bases). With 10 bases removed from V and 7 bases from J, the gap between germline ends came to 23 bases. From germline, CDR1 is MNHEY and CDR2 SMNVEV (reference sequence). There are 16 residues in the CDR3. CDR3 sequence (DNA): TGTGCCACCGGGGTAGGGACACAGCGCTGGAATTCACCCCTCCACTTT. This sequence encodes CATGVGTQRWNSPLHF.

This chain joins TRBV6-6 and TRBJ1-2; the D gene is possibly TRBD1 (6 bases). V was pared by 9 bases and J by 0 bases, with 14 bases between. The germline CDR1 and CDR2 sequences are MNHNY and SVGAGI (reference sequence). CDR3 length: 14 amino acids. The CDR3 nucleotides are TGTGCCAGTAGACGGACAGACCCTAACTATGGCTACACCTTC. As protein: CASRRTDPNYGYTF.

This clone is deemed medium-sized. The chain couples TRBV7-2 to TRBJ1-1; D remains ambiguous. The length of the CDR3 is 13 residues. Germline V CDR1 and CDR2: SGHTA, FQGNSA. Trimming stripped 3 bases from V and 4 bases from J, with 9 bases between. CDR3: CASSFVRSTEAFF. DNA of the CDR3: TGTGCCAGCAGCTTCGTCCGTAGCACTGAAGCTTTCTTT.

This clone was observed a single time. The rearrangement joins TRBV4-1 to TRBJ2-7, with D possibly matching TRBD1 (5 bases). The CDR3 is made up of 14 amino acids. V was shortened by 0 bases and J by 4 bases, with 10 bases between the two germline ends. Germline CDR1 is MGHRA and CDR2 is YSYEKL. The CDR3 spells CASSQDRGRYEQYF. CDR3 nucleotides: TGCGCCAGCAGCCAAGATAGGGGCAGATACGAGCAGTACTTC.

This chain uses TRBV5-4 with TRBJ1-4; 11 bases map to TRBD1. CDR1 and CDR2 (germline): SGHNT, YYREEE (reference sequence). CDR3 length: 15 residues. With 4 bases clipped from V and 8 bases from J, the junction kept 7 bases outside the gene matches. The CDR3 nucleotides are TGTGCCAGCAGCGCAGGGACAGGGGGTAGGGAAAAACTGTTTTTT. It specifies CASSAGTGGREKLFF.

The CDR3: CASSKFWPGTGGIEEQFF. The CDR3 nucleotides read TGTGCCAGCAGCAAATTTTGGCCCGGGACAGGGGGAATCGAGGAGCAGTTCTTC. V is TRBV21-1 and J is TRBJ2-1; the table's D gene call, TRBD1, was not cross checked with the DNA. TRBV21-1 is reported as a pseudogene. The CDR3 length is 18 residues.

V usage is TRBV6-1 and J usage is TRBJ1-2; 8 positions agree with TRBD1. The junction had 4 bases not matched to a gene; V was cut back by 6 bases and J by 4 bases. Germline CDR1 MNHNS, CDR2 SASEGT. CDR3 length: 13 residues. Here the CDR3 reads CASSETGVYGYTF. Here the CDR3 DNA reads TGTGCCAGCAGCGAGACAGGGGTCTATGGCTACACCTTC.

V usage is TRBV7-2 and J usage is TRBJ1-2; D perhaps matches TRBD1 (5 bases). The germline gives CDR1 SGHTA, CDR2 FQGNSA. The CDR3 runs to 15 residues. V gave up 2 bases and J gave up 1 base, with 11 bases separating them. The CDR3 DNA reads TGTGCCAGCAGCTTAAGGAGGGACGATAACTATGGCTACACCTTC. Translating gives CASSLRRDDNYGYTF.

This chain joins TRBV7-9 and TRBJ1-1; D remains unclear. V lost 5 bases and J 4 bases, leaving 14 bases between the germline ends. This CDR3 comprises 14 residues. Germline V CDR1 and CDR2: SEHNR, FQNEAQ (reference sequence). The CDR3 DNA follows: TGTGCCAGCAGCCCTAGTGTATTTGGCACTGAAGCTTTCTTT. Translated: CASSPSVFGTEAFF.

The CDR3 region is CASSEGGQRQYF. The CDR3 nucleotides are TGTGCCAGCAGTGAAGGGGGACAACGGCAGTACTTC. V gene TRBV6-1 combines with J gene TRBJ2-7, with D tentatively TRBD1 (6 bases). The CDR3 runs 12 residues. In germline, CDR1 is MNHNS, CDR2 SASEGT. Trimming cost V 1 base and J 9 bases, with 10 bases left between them.

The chain couples TRBV11-3 to TRBJ1-1, with 7 bases fitting TRBD1. Germline CDR1 and CDR2: SGHNT and YENEEA. V trimming: 4 bases; J trimming: 3 bases; junction bases outside the gene matches: 5. The CDR3 covers 14 residues. In nucleotides, the CDR3 is TGTGCCAGCAGCTCTGAAACAGGGGACACTGAAGCTTTCTTT. This codes for CASSSETGDTEAFF.

The chain is built from TRBV6-5 and TRBJ2-7, with a possible D match to TRBD2 (7 bases). V was clipped by 5 bases and J by 3 bases, with 17 bases between them. The CDR3 runs to 15 residues. Germline V gene data show CDR1 as MNHEY and CDR2 as SVGAGI. The CDR3 DNA is TGTGCCAGCAGTGGGGGGGCTAGCGGATACTACGAGCAGTACTTC. It specifies CASSGGASGYYEQYF.